This T cell receptor beta chain was obtained from a study of shared clonotypes between healthy human individuals (dated by TCRdb to 2018 to 2021). About the study as a whole: Three men and two women, aged 18 to 49 years, made up the cohort. Per donor, three plates each were used for CD4 naive and CD4 memory, two for CD8 naive, and one for CD8 memory. To estimate repertoire size and how much clonotype sharing occurs between individuals, the study deeply sequenced the blood TCR repertoires of five or six healthy adults. To increase sequencing depth and limit assay-specific biases, TCR repertoire library preparation and sequencing were carried out by different laboratories using diverse techniques. Leukapheresis yielded between about 0.94 and 10 billion PBMCs per donor. The full study reports these points: The genetic and exposure-history diversity represented was limited by the small number of donors. Sampling was restricted to blood, and TCR repertoires in tissue are likely to differ from TCR repertoires in blood. Incomplete sequencing was indicated by rarefaction of sorted-subset datasets, despite the large sequencing depth. Across a few donors, around 5% of naive CD4, roughly 3.3% of naive CD8, roughly 2.3% of memory CD4, and about 0.4% of memory CD8 clonotypes were shared. Naive subsets generally had larger estimated clonotype richness than memory subsets. Pairwise subsampling led to the expectation that sequencing depth would affect the degree of clonotype sharing among donors. Compared with non-shared clonotypes, clonotypes shared by all four sorted-subset donors had higher generation probabilities.

Using the deep immunoSEQ assay, multiplex PCR amplified TCR CDR3 regions from genomic DNA. For each cell subset, the extracted genomic DNA was distributed evenly across all wells of several immunoSEQ 96-well plates, and each plate served as one replicate. For sorted subsets, roughly 190 ng of genomic DNA, equivalent to around 31,000 T cell genomes, went into each replicate PCR. Purified libraries were quantified with a Qubit 3.0 fluorometer, sized on a Bioanalyzer 2100, and re-quantified with the KAPA Library Quantification kit. Each immunoSEQ 96-well plate was sequenced on its own single-read 150-cycle Illumina NextSeq 550 flow cell. As for the authors' bioinformatics: The immunoSEQ output contained only junctional sequences without quality scores, so filtering could not match that applied to full-length reads. Sequences were annotated with PyIR, a Python wrapper for IgBLAST v1.9, and V/J genes and CDR3 were assigned using IMGT germline references. Any read was removed if the V/J assignment was weak (E-value above 1e-6), the CDR3 was missing, or the read contained stop codons, out-of-frame junctions, or ambiguous translated residues. A V3J clonotype was defined by an identical inferred V gene, J gene, and CDR3 amino acid sequence. Percentage overlap between repertoires was computed as shared unique clonotypes divided by the size of the smaller repertoire. Repertoire richness was assessed with RTK rarefaction, the Chao1 estimator, and Recon v2.1 estimates of unobserved clonotypes. Generation probabilities were computed with OLGA for all TCRbeta clonotypes obtained by the gDNA method from several donors. Sourced from immuneACCESS, this table was stored by TCRdb with only in-frame sequences that have V and J called. A share of the clones is absent; for the studies checked, an unresolved V gene accounts for under half, and the remainder has no known explanation. That table is the source of V, J and clone size, and D and trimming were worked out from the DNA. For this sample the table gives about 580,000 clones, of which roughly 98% were detected only once. 0.3% to 0.35% of the sample rests with the top ten.

Including cysteine and phenylalanine, the CDR3 has 12 amino acids. Only CDR3 DNA is held: 36 bases, read in frame from base 1. Reading the germline V gene (reference sequence) gives CDR1 SEHNR and CDR2 FQNEAQ. Trimming removed 0 bases from V and 9 bases from J, leaving 9 bases between the germline ends. Concerning this clone: No cognate antigen has been identified for it. Base qualities are not recorded, but no much larger clone differs from it by a single base.

CD8 naive samples consisted of CD45RO-negative cells that were positively selected for CCR7, yielding a CD45RA+CCR7+ population without TemRA cells. The donors were healthy, HIV-negative adults with no recently reported acute infections or vaccinations. Only Caucasian adults living in Nashville, Tennessee, USA were represented among the donors. Blood was collected by leukapheresis, and PBMCs were isolated by Ficoll-Histopaque density gradient centrifugation and then cryopreserved in liquid nitrogen vapor phase. Analytical flow cytometry was used to check the purity and quantity of every magnetically sorted T cell population. Genomic DNA was isolated from every sorted fraction and measured by UV absorbance on a Nanodrop 2000c.

The receptor comes from a man younger than 45 in good health. The chain is encoded by TRBV7-9 joined to TRBJ2-7; the D call is tentative, TRBD1 or TRBD2, as each matches 5 bases. The material sequenced was naive CD8+ T cells sorted from blood. The cell subset or site tag for this specimen amounts to: CD45RA+CCR7+. The CDR3 region: CASSLAGDVQYF. The nucleotides are TGTGCCAGCAGCTTAGCGGGGGACGTGCAGTACTTC.